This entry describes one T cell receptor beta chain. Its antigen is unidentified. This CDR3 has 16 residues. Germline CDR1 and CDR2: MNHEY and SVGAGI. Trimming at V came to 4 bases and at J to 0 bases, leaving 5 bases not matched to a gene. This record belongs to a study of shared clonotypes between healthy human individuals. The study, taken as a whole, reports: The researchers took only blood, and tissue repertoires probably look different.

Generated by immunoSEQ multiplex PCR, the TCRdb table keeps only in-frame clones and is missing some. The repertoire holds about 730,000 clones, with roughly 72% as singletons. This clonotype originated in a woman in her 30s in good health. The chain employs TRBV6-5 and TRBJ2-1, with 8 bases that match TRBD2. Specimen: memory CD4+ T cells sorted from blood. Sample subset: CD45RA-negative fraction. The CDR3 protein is CASSSLADSSYNEQFF. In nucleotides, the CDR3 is TGTGCCAGCAGTTCACTAGCGGATAGCTCCTACAATGAGCAGTTCTTC.